This T cell receptor (beta chain) was sequenced during a study of Graves' ophthalmopathy and Graves' hyperthyroidism. The overall study: At initial diagnosis, peripheral blood was obtained, and this preceded any treatment.

CDR1 and CDR2 (germline): SGHKS, YYEKEE (reference sequence). Trimming left V 0 bases short and J 5 bases short, with 6 bases between. This CDR3 is built from 13 residues. The TCR beta CDR3 regions underwent amplification from RNA transcripts. After a first-round RT-PCR with HTBI primers, a second-round multiplex PCR was run. TCRdb itself ran the multiplex PCR reads through MiXCR, one entry per CDR3 protein. The sample holds 680,000 or so distinct CDR3 sequences; approximately 22% are singletons and the top ten take around 6.5%. A follow-up of 18 months without ophthalmopathy meant that hyperthyroidism was stable.

This receptor was taken from a woman under 30 with stable Graves' hyperthyroidism. Some clones in this sample may be carry-over from other donors' samples. Sequenced material: peripheral blood. This chain joins TRBV5-5 and TRBJ1-5; D not certain. The CDR3 reads CASSLDVYQPQHF. The CDR3 bases are TGTGCCAGCAGCTTGGACGTATATCAGCCCCAGCATTTT.